This T cell receptor (beta chain) was recovered during a study of shared clonotypes between healthy human individuals. CD45RO-negative CD8 cells positively selected for CCR7 made up the naive population, which excluded terminally differentiated effector memory CD45RA+ cells. CDR1 and CDR2 from the germline V gene are MNHNY and SVGAGI (reference sequence). Trimming cost V 8 bases and J 6 bases, with 11 bases left between them. CDR3 length: 11 amino acids. Notes on the study in general: Naive subsets generally exceeded memory subsets in estimated richness. Clonotypes which were not shared had lower generation probabilities than clonotypes that all four donors shared. The expectation was that sequencing depth would affect clonotype sharing among donors.

Data came from immunoSEQ multiplex PCR; TCRdb stores just in-frame clones and leaves some out. The sample has about 680,000 clones, about 90% seen once; the top ten hold about 24%. Points on this clone: Its antigen is unidentified.

The TCR originated in a young man in good health. The sample consisted of naive CD8+ T cells sorted from blood. The chain carries TRBV6-6 and TRBJ2-7; D gene ambiguous. CDR3 DNA sequence: TGTGCCAGCTCCACCGCCGGCGAGCAGTACTTC. Its protein product is CASSTAGEQYF.